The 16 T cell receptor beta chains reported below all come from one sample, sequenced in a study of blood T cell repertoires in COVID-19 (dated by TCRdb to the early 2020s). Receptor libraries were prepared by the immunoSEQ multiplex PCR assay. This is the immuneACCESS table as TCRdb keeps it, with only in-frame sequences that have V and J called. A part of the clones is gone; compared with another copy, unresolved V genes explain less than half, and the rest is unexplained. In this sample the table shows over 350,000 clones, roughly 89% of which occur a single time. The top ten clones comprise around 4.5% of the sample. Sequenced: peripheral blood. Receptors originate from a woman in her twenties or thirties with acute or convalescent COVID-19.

The DNA for the CDR3 is TGTGCCAGTAGTATAGATACAGGGGCCCTTTCACCCCTCCACTTT. Translated: CASSIDTGALSPLHF. The chain uses TRBV19 and TRBJ1-6; 7 nucleotides match TRBD1. The ends lost 0 bases at V and 9 bases at J; junction bases unmatched: 5. Germline loops: CDR1 LNHDA, CDR2 SQIVND (reference sequence). This CDR3 is built from 15 residues.

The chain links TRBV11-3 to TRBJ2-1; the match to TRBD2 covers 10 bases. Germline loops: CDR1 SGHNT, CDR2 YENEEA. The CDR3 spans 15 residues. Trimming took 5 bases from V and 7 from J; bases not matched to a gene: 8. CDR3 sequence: CASSQLAGASNEQFF. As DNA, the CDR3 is TGTGCCAGCAGCCAGCTAGCGGGGGCCTCGAATGAGCAGTTCTTC.

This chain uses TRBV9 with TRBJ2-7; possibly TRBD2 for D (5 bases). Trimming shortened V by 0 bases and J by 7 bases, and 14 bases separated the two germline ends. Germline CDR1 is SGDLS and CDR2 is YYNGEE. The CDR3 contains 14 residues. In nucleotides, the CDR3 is TGTGCCAGCAGCGTAGTTGCCACCTCGGGGGAGCAGTACTTC. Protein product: CASSVVATSGEQYF.

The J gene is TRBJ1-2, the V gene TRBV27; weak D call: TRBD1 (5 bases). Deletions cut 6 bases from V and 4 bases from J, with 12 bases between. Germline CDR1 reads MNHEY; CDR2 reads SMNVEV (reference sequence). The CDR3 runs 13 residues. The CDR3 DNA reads TGTGCCAGCAGGGCTAGGGGTGGCTATGGCTACACCTTC. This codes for CASRARGGYGYTF.

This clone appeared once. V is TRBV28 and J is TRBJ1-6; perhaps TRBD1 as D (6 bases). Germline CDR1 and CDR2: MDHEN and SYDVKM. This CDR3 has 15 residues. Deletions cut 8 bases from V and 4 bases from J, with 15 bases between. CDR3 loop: CASARGGQYNSPLHF. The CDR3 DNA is TGTGCCAGCGCTAGGGGGGGGCAGTATAATTCACCCCTCCACTTT.

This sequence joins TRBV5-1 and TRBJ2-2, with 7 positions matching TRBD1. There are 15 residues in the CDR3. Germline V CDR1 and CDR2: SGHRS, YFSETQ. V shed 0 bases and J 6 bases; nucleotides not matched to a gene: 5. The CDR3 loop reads CASSLDPGTAGELFF. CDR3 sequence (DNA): TGCGCCAGCAGCTTGGACCCGGGGACAGCCGGGGAGCTGTTTTTT.

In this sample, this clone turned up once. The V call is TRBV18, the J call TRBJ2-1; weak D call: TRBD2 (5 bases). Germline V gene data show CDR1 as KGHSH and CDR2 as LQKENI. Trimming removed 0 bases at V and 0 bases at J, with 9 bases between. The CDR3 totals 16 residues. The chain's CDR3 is CASSPPTGYSYNEQFF. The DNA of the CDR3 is TGTGCCAGCTCACCACCGACGGGGTACTCCTACAATGAGCAGTTCTTC.

Here the CDR3 reads CASSRDRQETQYF. For the CDR3, the DNA is TGTGCCAGCAGCCGGGACAGACAAGAGACCCAGTACTTC. The rearrangement links TRBV11-2 to TRBJ2-5; TRBD1 agrees at 7 bases. CDR1 and CDR2 from the germline V gene are SGHAT and FQNNGV. V shed 5 bases, J shed 2 bases, and the junction held 2 bases outside the gene matches. The CDR3 has 13 amino acids.

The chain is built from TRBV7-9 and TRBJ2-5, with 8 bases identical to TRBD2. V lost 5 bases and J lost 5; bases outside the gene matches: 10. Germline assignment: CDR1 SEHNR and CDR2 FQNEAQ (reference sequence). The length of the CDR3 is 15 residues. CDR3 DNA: TGTGCCAGCAGCCCTACGCGGGGGGTTGGGGAGACCCAGTACTTC. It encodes CASSPTRGVGETQYF.

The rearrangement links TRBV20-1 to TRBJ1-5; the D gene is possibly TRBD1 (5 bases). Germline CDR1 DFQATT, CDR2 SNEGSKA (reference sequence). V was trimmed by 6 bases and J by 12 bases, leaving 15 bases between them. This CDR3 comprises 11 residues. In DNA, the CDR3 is TGCAGTGCCGCAGAAAACAGGTACCAGCATTTT. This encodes CSAAENRYQHF.

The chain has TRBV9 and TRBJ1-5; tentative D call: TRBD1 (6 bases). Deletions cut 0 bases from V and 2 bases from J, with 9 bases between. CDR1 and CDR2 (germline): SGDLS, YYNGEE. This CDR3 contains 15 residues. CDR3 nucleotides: TGTGCCAGCAGCGTAGAAGGGGGGGGCAATCAGCCCCAGCATTTT. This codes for CASSVEGGGNQPQHF.

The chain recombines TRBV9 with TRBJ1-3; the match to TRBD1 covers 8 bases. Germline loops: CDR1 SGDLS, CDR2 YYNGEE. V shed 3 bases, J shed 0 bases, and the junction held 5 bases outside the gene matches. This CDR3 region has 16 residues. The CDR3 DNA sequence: TGTGCCAGCAGCGGGGGACAGGTTTTCTCTGGAAACACCATATATTTT. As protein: CASSGGQVFSGNTIYF. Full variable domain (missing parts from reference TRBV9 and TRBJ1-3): DSGVTQTPKHLITATGQRVTLRCSPRSGDLSVYWYQQSLDQGLQFLIQYYNGEERAKGNILERFSAQQFPDLHSELNLSSLELGDSALYFCASSGGQVFSGNTIYFGEGSWLTVV.

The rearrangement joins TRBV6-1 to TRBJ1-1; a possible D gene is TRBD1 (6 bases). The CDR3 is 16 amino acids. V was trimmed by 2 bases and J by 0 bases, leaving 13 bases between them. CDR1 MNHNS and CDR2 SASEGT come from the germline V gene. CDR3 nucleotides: TGTGCCAGCAGTGAACGGGGGGGCAGGGTGAACACTGAAGCTTTCTTT. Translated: CASSERGGRVNTEAFF.

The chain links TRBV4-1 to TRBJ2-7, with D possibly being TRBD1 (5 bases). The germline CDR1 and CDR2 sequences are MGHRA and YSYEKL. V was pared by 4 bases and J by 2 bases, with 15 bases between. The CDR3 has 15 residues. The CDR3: CASSPGQGVPYEQYF. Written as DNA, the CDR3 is TGCGCCAGCAGCCCCGGGCAGGGCGTTCCCTACGAGCAGTACTTC.

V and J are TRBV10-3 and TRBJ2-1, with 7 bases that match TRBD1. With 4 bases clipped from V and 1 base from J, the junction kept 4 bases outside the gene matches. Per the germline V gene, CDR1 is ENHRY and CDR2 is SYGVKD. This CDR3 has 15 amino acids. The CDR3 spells CAISGRDSSYNEQFF. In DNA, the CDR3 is TGTGCCATCAGTGGACGGGACAGTTCCTACAATGAGCAGTTCTTC.

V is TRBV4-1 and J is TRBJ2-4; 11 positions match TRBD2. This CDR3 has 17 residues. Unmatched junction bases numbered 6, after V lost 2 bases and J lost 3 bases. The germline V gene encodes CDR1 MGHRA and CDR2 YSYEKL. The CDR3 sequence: CASSQRASGGNKNIQYF. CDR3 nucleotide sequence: TGCGCCAGCAGCCAAAGGGCTAGCGGGGGGAACAAAAACATTCAGTACTTC.